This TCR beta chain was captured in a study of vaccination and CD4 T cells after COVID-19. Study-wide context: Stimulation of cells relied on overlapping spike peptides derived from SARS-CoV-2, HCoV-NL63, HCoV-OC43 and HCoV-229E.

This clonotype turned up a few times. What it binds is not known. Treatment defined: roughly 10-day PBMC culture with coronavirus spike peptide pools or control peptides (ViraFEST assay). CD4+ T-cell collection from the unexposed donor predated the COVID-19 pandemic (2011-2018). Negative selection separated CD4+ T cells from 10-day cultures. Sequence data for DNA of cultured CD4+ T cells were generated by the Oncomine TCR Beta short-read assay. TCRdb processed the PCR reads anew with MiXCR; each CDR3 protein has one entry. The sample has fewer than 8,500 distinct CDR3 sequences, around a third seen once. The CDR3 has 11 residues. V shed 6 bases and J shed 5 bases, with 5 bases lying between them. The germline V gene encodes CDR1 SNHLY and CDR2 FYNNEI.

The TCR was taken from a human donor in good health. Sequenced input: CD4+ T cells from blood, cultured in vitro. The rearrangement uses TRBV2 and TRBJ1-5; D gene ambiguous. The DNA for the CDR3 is TGTGCCAGCAGGGAGCATCAGCCCCAGCATTTT. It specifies CASREHQPQHF. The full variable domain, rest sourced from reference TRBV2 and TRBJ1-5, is EPEVTQTPSHQVTQMGQEVILRCVPISNHLYFYWYRQILGQKVEFLVSFYNNEISEKSEIFDDQFSVERPDGSNFTLKIRSTKLEDSAMYFCASREHQPQHFGDGTRLSIL.